This T cell receptor (beta chain) is from a study of cytomegalovirus exposure and HLA in healthy donors. Study overall: Assignment to the Caucasian-associated ancestry cluster applied to approximately 80% of the roughly 400 genotyped donors.

A multiplex PCR was run with 60 Vbeta primers and 13 Jbeta primers. The authors' processing: Per a later analysis, the number of unique TCR beta chains was some 80 million, of which 9 million to 14 million were shared. Profiling relied on immunoSEQ multiplex PCR, and the TCRdb table lists in-frame clones only, not all of them. V, J and clone size are those of that table, while D and trimming were read from the DNA. Of 170,000 or so clones listed, 78% are singletons. Trimming pared 0 bases from V and 0 bases from J, leaving 16 bases between. Germline CDR1 is PRHDT and CDR2 is FYEKMQ (reference sequence). The CDR3 spans 18 residues.

This clonotype was obtained from a woman in her forties or fifties in good health and CMV-seropositive. The genes are TRBV13 and TRBJ2-3; maybe TRBD2 (5 bases). Sequenced input: PBMCs. CDR3: CASSLGRNGGPSTDTQYF. The CDR3 DNA reads TGTGCCAGCAGCTTAGGCCGAAATGGCGGGCCTAGCACAGATACGCAGTATTTT. The complete variable domain, with remaining parts taken from reference TRBV13 and TRBJ2-3, reads AAGVIQSPRHLIKEKRETATLKCYPIPRHDTVYWYQQGPGQDPQFLISFYEKMQSDKGSIPDRFSAQQFSDYHSELNMSSLELGDSALYFCASSLGRNGGPSTDTQYFGPGTRLTVL.